These T cell receptor beta chains were read from a single sample in a study of identical twins. TCRdb called the 5' RACE reads again in MiXCR, with one record for every CDR3 protein. Of roughly 1,500,000 distinct CDR3 sequences detected, less than 40% appear once; the ten largest clones hold about 0.3%. Specimen: cord blood. These receptors were taken from a newborn girl in good health. CDR3s include the opening cysteine and the closing phenylalanine or tryptophan. A D gene is named only where the DNA matches it firmly.

d_gene	len	v_gene	j_gene	CDR3aa
.	17	TRBV5-1	TRBJ2-1	CASSLARQVLTYNEQFF
.	16	TRBV3-1	TRBJ2-7	CASSHDRQVASYEQYF
.	13	TRBV29-1	TRBJ2-3	CSVDDYFTDTQYF
.	19	TRBV24-1	TRBJ1-5	CATLPGENREICSNQPQHF
.	14	TRBV11-2	TRBJ2-5	CASSLDGALETQYF
.	11	TRBV7-9	TRBJ2-6	CASRGDEVLTF
.	13	TRBV7-2	TRBJ1-2	CASSQTPNYGYTF
.	12	TRBV6-6	TRBJ1-2	CASRVTGVGYTF
.	14	TRBV20-1	TRBJ2-6	CSAWALSGANVLTF
TRBD1	14	TRBV28	TRBJ2-7	CASTGGTFSYEQYF
.	18	TRBV12-3/TRBV12-4	TRBJ2-1	CASSLAILWQGSGHEQFF
.	11	TRBV12-3/TRBV12-4	TRBJ2-1	CASSLLAEQFF
.	15	TRBV27	TRBJ1-6	CASMRGRSYNSPLHF
TRBD2	16	TRBV7-2	.	CASSLRTSGLKETQYF
.	15	TRBV14	.	CASSLAGTFYNEQYF
TRBD1	15	TRBV27	TRBJ1-5	CASSLQGSSNQPQHF
.	14	TRBV9	TRBJ1-2	CASSFGGPGSGYTF
.	14	TRBV4-2	TRBJ2-1	CASSQDHPGDEQFF
.	14	TRBV10-3	TRBJ2-7	CAISGGRTIYEQYF
.	14	TRBV29-1	TRBJ1-1	CSVEAGPLNTEAFF
TRBD1	16	TRBV7-6	TRBJ1-6	CASSAIGGVDNSPLHF
.	13	TRBV2	TRBJ1-2	CASSAATNYGYTF
.	13	TRBV27	TRBJ2-7	CASSRTGVYEQYF
.	12	TRBV29-1	TRBJ1-2	CSVRPGNYGYTF
TRBD2	17	TRBV7-2	TRBJ2-1	CASSLALAGGLHNEQFF
TRBD1	13	TRBV20-1	TRBJ2-5	CSALGQTIPEQYF
.	17	TRBV9	TRBJ2-1	CASSVEGGPSSYNEQFF
.	12	TRBV20-1	TRBJ1-2	CSALNGGGGYTF
.	13	TRBV28	TRBJ1-1	CASSTQGWTEAFF
.	16	TRBV3-1	TRBJ2-3	CASSQLMGRRPDTQYF
TRBD1	16	TRBV5-1	TRBJ2-1	CASSLAQGASYNEQVF
TRBD1	16	TRBV6-5	TRBJ2-4	CASSKTGGEGKNIQYF
.	14	TRBV2	TRBJ1-4	CARRTQLRNEKLFF
TRBD1	14	TRBV2	TRBJ2-5	CASSERTGRETQYF
TRBD1	15	TRBV20-1	TRBJ2-3	CSAFAGQGITDTQYF
.	16	TRBV18	TRBJ2-1	CASSPVQGMGYNEQFF
.	14	TRBV5-4	TRBJ2-7	CASSVSGSAYEQYF
.	15	TRBV7-2	TRBJ1-4	CASSLVGRTNEKLFF
.	11	TRBV20-1	TRBJ2-1	CSANLYNEQFF
TRBD2	12	TRBV5-1	TRBJ2-1	CATGRTYNEQFF
TRBD2	18	TRBV2	TRBJ2-7	CASSEAGTSGDRLWEQYF
TRBD2	17	TRBV18	TRBJ2-5	CASSSGLQRGAEETQYF
.	13	TRBV5-1	TRBJ1-4	CASSFGIVEKLFF
.	16	TRBV15	TRBJ2-5	CATSRGGGRSRETQYF
TRBD2	15	TRBV20-1	TRBJ2-1	CSARGGSGSANEQFF
.	16	TRBV19	TRBJ2-4	CASRAVGLLAKNIQYF
.	14	TRBV20-1	TRBJ2-7	CSAAGAPDSYEQYF
TRBD2	16	TRBV20-1	TRBJ2-7	CSASTSGVISSYEQYF
.	15	TRBV7-6	TRBJ2-1	CASSPFSGLKETQFF
TRBD2	18	TRBV27	TRBJ2-3	CASSLGQGLAGSTDTQYF
.	15	TRBV2	TRBJ1-4	CASRIREGEYEKLFF
.	15	TRBV12-3/TRBV12-4	TRBJ2-2	CASSFTLGSGGELFF